This T cell receptor (beta chain) was recovered during a study of glioma-infiltrating T cells (dated by TCRdb to the mid-2010s). Background for the entire study: Low-grade gliomas were represented by WHO grade II oligodendrogliomas or astrocytomas, and glioblastomas were represented by WHO grade IV tumors that were sampled at initial rather than recurrent diagnosis. Before surgery, glioma patients were given dexamethasone for six or fewer days. To gauge divergence between tissue and blood T-cell populations, every tissue-infiltrating repertoire was compared against the peripheral blood repertoire from the same patient. Sequencing of TCR alpha- and beta-chain repertoires was performed on glioma tissue, on non-neoplastic brain tissue, and on matched peripheral blood mononuclear cells. The sequencing target for blood libraries was about 4.5- to 10-fold coverage of 950,000 to 1,000,000 peripheral T cells. Three low-grade glioma patients, roughly eight primary glioblastoma patients and three non-glioma patients contributing non-neoplastic brain tissue were included in the paired cohort. Study-wide conclusions, independent of this receptor: Very few CDR3 sequences were shared between tissue and blood, attributed to high CDR3 diversity and limited sampling. Small numbers underpinned the group comparisons: roughly 8 glioblastoma patients, three low-grade glioma patients and three non-neoplastic patients. Patients with low tissue-blood divergence were marked by a signature set of shared blood CDR3 motifs, and that set was depleted in highly divergent patients. VJ-independent divergence between tissue and blood was found to be below expectation in non-neoplastic patients but above expectation in all gliomas, particularly low-grade gliomas.

Details on this clonotype: This clone's antigen is unknown. One base away lies a much larger clone, so this may be a sequencing read error.

The germline V gene encodes CDR1 MNHEY and CDR2 SVGEGT. The junction carries 18 bases between V and J, which are trimmed by 6 bases and 3 bases respectively. Taken from cysteine to phenylalanine, the CDR3 has 16 residues. The CDR3 DNA has 48 bases and is translated from base 1. Immediately after resection, surgical brain or tumor specimens were cryofrozen in liquid nitrogen, and peripheral blood cells were collected at the same time. The iRepertoire nested amplicon-rescue multiplex PCR (arm-PCR) platform was used to amplify TCR alpha and beta CDR3 regions from RNA. For one-step reverse transcription and amplification, about 85-450 ng of tissue mRNA or PBMC total RNA was used as input. Following bead purification, Illumina adapters were added through a secondary multiplex PCR, and the libraries were then gel-purified between 200 and 400 bp. Libraries carried internal 6-nucleotide barcodes used for demultiplexing. Sequencing of the libraries was done on an Illumina MiSeq using 2x220 or 2x250 nucleotide paired-end reads. The study's processing was this. Paired reads were merged using FLASH 1.2.11 and were aligned to the GRCh37 human genome using BWA-MEM, after which TRA and TRB reads were extracted. For V and J assignment, an IMGT-derived reference of cassette sequences and CDR3 motifs that included pseudogenes was used. Reads were translated in three frames, and productive CDR3s were defined as those with a C...FGXG motif and no stop codons. A clonotype was defined as a unique combination of a V-J cassette pair and a CDR3 amino acid sequence. Reads were filtered by Hamming distance, with the threshold set by the sequence error rate of each sample in mapped regions. Starting from the raw public reads, TCRdb applied fastp trimming at Q25, assembled clones with MiXCR and retained in-frame beta chains. Rows with a matching CDR3 protein are joined into one entry that keeps the most common DNA and genes. TCRdb assigned the V and J calls; the authors' analysis was not used. The sample contains approximately 400,000 distinct CDR3 sequences, more than 35% of them found a single time. Jointly, the top ten make up 9.5% to 15% of the sample.

The receptor chain draws on TRBV6-2 or TRBV6-3 and TRBJ2-1; TRBD1 is possibly the D segment (5 matching bases). The sequence was obtained from a human donor with low-grade glioma or glioblastoma, undergoing nonglioma brain surgery, or in good health (not recorded which). The sample taken for sequencing was glioma tissue, nonneoplastic brain tissue, or PBMCs (not recorded which). The DNA is TGTGCCAGCAGACGGCAGGGCAGGGCCCACTACAATGAGCAGTTCTTC. Translation gives CASRRQGRAHYNEQFF.